This T cell receptor beta chain was recorded in a study of T cells after yellow fever vaccination. About the research overall: Fractions of limited cellularity were prepared by means of SMART-Seq v4 Ultra Low Input.

The CDR3 sequence is 11 residues long. Trimming stripped 9 bases from V and 3 bases from J, with 7 bases between. In its sample, this clonotype was seen many times. TCRdb used MiXCR to reprocess the 5' RACE reads, holding one entry per CDR3 protein. Of about 300,000 distinct CDR3 sequences listed, 8.7% are singletons. Source: CD4+ T cells sorted from PBMCs, taken 5 days after the yellow fever booster vaccination. The genes are TRBV12-3 or TRBV12-4 and TRBJ2-3; D is undetermined. This sequence originates from a man aged 18 to 30 who received the YFV17D yellow fever vaccine. CDR3 DNA sequence: TGTGCCAGTGCGCGGACAGATACGCAGTATTTT. It translates to CASARTDTQYF.